The clone carrying this T cell receptor beta chain was picked up a small number of times. TCRdb re-analysed the 5' RACE reads in MiXCR, keeping a single row per CDR3 protein. The table lists just over 350,000 distinct CDR3 sequences, 20% of them singletons. The data stem from a study of CD8 T cells in ankylosing spondylitis. Trimming pared 3 bases from V and 5 bases from J, leaving 8 bases between. Germline assignment: CDR1 ENHRY and CDR2 SYGVKD. The CDR3 runs to 13 residues. This clonotype originated in a male donor with ankylosing spondylitis or in good health (not recorded which). This chain joins TRBV10-3 and TRBJ2-1; no definite D call. The material sequenced was blood, either unsorted or a sorted T cell fraction (not recorded which). The DNA of the CDR3 is TGTGCCATCAGTGATTCCCGGGACAATGAGCAGTTCTTC. As protein: CAISDSRDNEQFF.